This T cell receptor beta chain was identified during a study of blood T cell repertoires in COVID-19. Study overall: Collection of acute and convalescent COVID-19 samples took place in the United States, Italy and Spain. In each case, the material was cDNA or gDNA derived from T cells, B-cell-depleted T cells, or PBMCs.

Study processing details: For nucleated cells, counts were estimated from reference gene primer amplification. Only in-frame clones appear in the TCRdb table, and some are missing; sequencing was by immunoSEQ multiplex PCR. D and trimming come from the DNA, and the V and J calls and clone size come from that table. The sample has roughly 260,000 clones, around 87% seen once. The sequence was collected from a woman between 45 and 60 years old with acute or convalescent COVID-19. Sequences were obtained from peripheral blood.

The CDR3: CASTNGRVYEQFF. CDR3 DNA: TGTGCCAGCACCAACGGGAGGGTCTATGAGCAGTTCTTC. The chain couples TRBV6-5 to TRBJ2-1; 8 nucleotides line up with TRBD2. The V gene's germline CDR1 is MNHEY and CDR2 SVGAGI. This CDR3 contains 13 residues. Trimming took 7 bases from V and 8 from J; bases not matched to a gene: 7.